This T cell receptor (beta chain) came from a study of shared clonotypes between healthy human individuals. Study findings and constraints: When naive CD4 clonotypes were compared across a few donors, around 5% were shared. Among donors, the sharing of clonotypes was expected to be influenced by sequencing depth.

A word on this clone: Its target is not known.

The repertoire was sequenced with immunoSEQ multiplex PCR; TCRdb's copy has only in-frame clones and lacks some. The table records about 340,000 clones, around 67% of them present only once. This CDR3 spans 18 amino acids. Trimming took 5 bases from V and 4 from J; bases not matched to a gene: 11. In germline, CDR1 is MNHEY, CDR2 SMNVEV (reference sequence). The V gene is TRBV27, the J gene TRBJ2-7; TRBD2 agrees at 16 bases. The sequence was collected from a man between 25 and 39 years old in good health. The sequenced sample was memory CD4+ T cells sorted from blood. Subset meaning: CD45RA-negative fraction. CDR3 in amino acids: CASSATGTSGRAPYEQYF. The CDR3 DNA is TGTGCCAGCAGTGCGACCGGGACTAGCGGGAGGGCCCCTTACGAGCAGTACTTC.